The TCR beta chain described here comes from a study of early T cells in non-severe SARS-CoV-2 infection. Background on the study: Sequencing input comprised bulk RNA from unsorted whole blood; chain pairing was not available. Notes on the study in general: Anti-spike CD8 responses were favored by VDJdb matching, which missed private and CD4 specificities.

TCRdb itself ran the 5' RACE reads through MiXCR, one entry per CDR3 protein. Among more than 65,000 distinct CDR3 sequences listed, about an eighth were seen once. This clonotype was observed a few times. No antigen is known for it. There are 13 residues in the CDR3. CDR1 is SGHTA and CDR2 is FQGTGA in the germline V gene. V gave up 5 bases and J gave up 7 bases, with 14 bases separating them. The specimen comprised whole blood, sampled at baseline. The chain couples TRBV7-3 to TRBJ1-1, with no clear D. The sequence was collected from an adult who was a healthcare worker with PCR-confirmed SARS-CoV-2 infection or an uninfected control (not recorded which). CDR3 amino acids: CASSPQGGVEAFF. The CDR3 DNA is TGTGCCAGCAGCCCACAAGGTGGGGTTGAAGCTTTCTTT.